This TCR beta chain is from a study of HIV-infected children after antiretroviral therapy interruption. As for the study in general: In continuous treatment, analyzed samples were from weeks 0, 48 and 150.

Treatment indicated: PENTA 11 planned treatment interruption arm or continuous ART arm. A 3' RACE protocol on RNA, with unique molecular identifiers, produced the TCR library. TCRdb itself ran the 3' RACE reads through MiXCR, one entry per CDR3 protein. The sample contains more than 35,000 distinct CDR3 sequences, less than 8.5% of which appear only once. This clonotype was counted many times. Germline CDR1 is SGHTA and CDR2 is FQGNSA. V lost 5 bases, J lost 5 bases, and 22 bases lay in between. This CDR3 comprises 16 residues. Here the sequenced sample was CD45RA+ CD4+ T cells from PBMCs, pooled from several time points, taken from a donor given antiretroviral therapy, either interrupted or continuous. Subset described: naive CD4+ CD45RA+ CD45RO- T cells. The chain is built from TRBV7-2 and TRBJ2-7, with D possibly being TRBD1 (8 bases). This clonotype was sampled from a pool of human donors with HIV. Here the CDR3 DNA reads TGTGCCAGCAGCCCCCACGGGGGGACAGGTCGGAACGAGCAGTACTTC. Translating it yields CASSPHGGTGRNEQYF.